The T cell receptor beta chain under discussion was sequenced for a study of blood T cell repertoires in COVID-19. Overall study context: There were acute and convalescent COVID-19 samples, and they came from the United States, Italy and Spain.

On this clone: The junction departs from the called germline gene at one end, perhaps through a read error.

Participants' reported clinical history set cohort assignment. Cohort 3 donors were reported recovered after two negative PCRs, clearance, or symptom resolution. Clones were sequenced by immunoSEQ multiplex PCR, and TCRdb holds only the in-frame ones, with some missing. The table shows under 300,000 clones, with 65% to 85% occurring only once. Germline CDR1 SGHAT, CDR2 FQNNGV. CDR3 length equals 15 residues. Sequencing used PBMCs or T cells enriched from blood (not recorded which). The rearrangement joins TRBV11-2 to TRBJ2-7, with D maybe TRBD2 (6 bases). This clonotype was sampled from a man aged 50 or older who had recovered from COVID-19. Written as DNA, the CDR3 is TGTGCCAGCAGCTTTATTGGGACTCCCTCCGACGAGCAGTACTTC. Protein: CASSFIGTPSDEQYF. Using reference TRBV11-2 and TRBJ2-7 for the parts outside the CDR3, the full variable domain is EAGVAQSPRYKIIEKRQSVAFWCNPISGHATLYWYQQILGQGPKLLIQFQNNGVVDDSQLPKDRFSAERLKGVDSTLKIQPAKLEDSAVYLCASSFIGTPSDEQYFGPGTRLTVT.